This T cell receptor beta chain is drawn from a study of T-cell memory formation after mild COVID-19. Study-wide context: In these data, TCR clusters were largely donor specific.

General observations from the study: Contracting clones from day 15 to 85 had balanced CD4/CD8; later expanders favoured CD4+. Pre-infection memory held some responding clones, suggesting pre-existing cross-reactive T cells responded.

There are a few counts of this clonotype. What it binds is unknown. Constant-segment primers served in 5'RACE that generated TCR alpha and TCR beta cDNA libraries bearing sample barcodes and UMIs. Via MiXCR, TCRdb re-called the 5' RACE reads, giving one row per CDR3 protein. The sample has 280,000 or so distinct CDR3 sequences; 7% to 10% are singletons. This CDR3 has 13 amino acids. The germline gives CDR1 SGHVS, CDR2 FQNEAQ. V lost 3 bases and J 10 bases, leaving 13 bases between the germline ends. This receptor was identified in a young man who had mild COVID-19 (a few samples of this study predate the infection). Cell type and time point are not known. Source material: PBMCs or a T cell subset sorted from them (not recorded which). This chain connects TRBV7-8 to TRBJ1-5, with D perhaps matching TRBD1 (5 bases). The CDR3 DNA reads TGTGCCAGCAGCTTTGTGAGGGGTTCACCCCAGCATTTT. Encoded protein: CASSFVRGSPQHF. Variable domain in full (rest from reference TRBV7-8 and TRBJ1-5): GAGVSQSPRYKVAKRGQDVALRCDPISGHVSLFWYQQALGQGPEFLTYFQNEAQLDKSGLPSDRFFAERPEGSVSTLKIQRTQQEDSAVYLCASSFVRGSPQHFGDGTRLSIL.